This TCR beta chain was identified in a study of Ad26.COV2.S vaccination and SARS-CoV-2 variants. Study-wide background: In the study, Ad26.COV2.S was injected intramuscularly once, or twice 56 days apart.

Concerning this clone: Antigen specificity is unknown.

Only in-frame clones appear in the TCRdb table, and some are missing; sequencing was by immunoSEQ multiplex PCR. The sample holds some 450,000 clones, around 91% seen once. The treatment here: roughly 20 received Ad26.COV2.S at low or high dose, single or two shots; 5 received placebo; per-sample allocation not given. On day 63 after the first injection, vaccine and placebo recipients gave samples. Germline CDR1 reads LNHDA; CDR2 reads SQIVND (reference sequence). Losses at the gene ends were 6 bases for V and 3 bases for J; bases not matched to a gene: 2. This CDR3 is built from 13 residues. Findings and caveats of the study: Recipients given vaccine exceeded placebo recipients in spike-specific TCR breadth. Substantial breadth was reportedly displayed by spike-specific CD8+ and CD4+ T cell responses after vaccination.

This TCR came from a person between 18 and 65 years old who received the Ad26.COV2.S COVID-19 vaccine or a placebo. The J gene is TRBJ2-7, the V gene TRBV19; TRBD1 agrees at 10 bases. The specimen was peripheral blood, collected in a trial of Ad26.COV2.S vaccine versus placebo. CDR3 DNA: TGTGCCAGTAGAGGGGACAGGGGCTACGAGCAGTACTTC. It translates to CASRGDRGYEQYF.